One and the same sample provided the 12 T cell receptor beta chains below, sequenced in a study of T-cell memory formation after mild COVID-19. One entry per CDR3 protein results from TCRdb running MiXCR on the 5' RACE reads. The sample includes roughly 140,000 distinct CDR3 sequences, about 14% seen only once; the top ten take about 26%. The sequencing input was PBMCs or a T cell subset sorted from them (not recorded which). The source of these receptors is an adult woman who had mild COVID-19 (a few samples of this study predate the infection). Cell type and time point are not known.

This sequence joins TRBV27 and TRBJ2-7; 10 bases agree with TRBD2. The V and J ends lost 8 bases and 4 bases, in that order; junction bases with no gene match: 5. Germline-derived CDR1 and CDR2 are MNHEY and SMNVEV (reference sequence). This CDR3 is 13 amino acids long. The DNA of the CDR3 is TGTGCCAGCGCGAGCGGGGGGGTGTACGAGCAGTACTTC. Translation: CASASGGVYEQYF.

CDR3 DNA: TGTGCCAGCAGCTCGCCCCTCTACGAGCAGTACTTC. It codes for CASSSPLYEQYF. The genes are TRBV7-9 and TRBJ2-7; D unclear. Germline loops: CDR1 SEHNR, CDR2 FQNEAQ (reference sequence). The CDR3 spans 12 residues. V lost 4 bases, J lost 3 bases, and 7 bases lay in between.

V is TRBV6-5 and J is TRBJ2-7; 9 bases match TRBD1. This CDR3 contains 13 residues. The V and J ends lost 6 bases and 5 bases, in that order; junction bases with no gene match: 5. Germline V gene data show CDR1 as MNHEY and CDR2 as SVGAGI. CDR3 bases: TGTGCCAGCAGCCCGGACAGGGGAAACGAGCAGTACTTC. Protein sequence: CASSPDRGNEQYF.

This chain connects TRBV29-1 to TRBJ2-2, with TRBD2 matching 9 bases. V was clipped by 3 bases and J by 3 bases; unmatched bases: 5. CDR3 length equals 15 residues. Germline CDR1 SQVTM, CDR2 ANQGSEA. As DNA, the CDR3 is TGCAGCGTTGAGGCTAGCGGGACCCACACCGGGGAGCTGTTTTTT. The encoded protein is CSVEASGTHTGELFF.

The chain employs TRBV28 and TRBJ1-2; weak D call: TRBD1 (5 bases). Trimming took 5 bases from V and 7 from J, leaving 17 bases between them. The CDR3 contains 14 residues. Germline loops: CDR1 MDHEN, CDR2 SYDVKM. The CDR3, as DNA: TGTGCCAGCAGTCCCGTAGGACCCGGGGGTGGCTACACCTTC. Translating it yields CASSPVGPGGGYTF.

Regarding this clonotype: A much larger clone differs by one base, so this may be a read error. V usage is TRBV5-4 and J usage is TRBJ2-7, with D perhaps matching TRBD2 (5 bases). This CDR3 comprises 12 residues. V was trimmed by 2 bases and J by 2 bases, leaving 5 bases between them. CDR1 is SGHNT and CDR2 is YYREEE in the germline V gene (reference sequence). CDR3 bases: TGTGCCAGCAGCTTCGGGACCTACGAGCAGTACTTC. Its translation is CASSFGTYEQYF.

This clonotype turned up a few times. The chain links TRBV20-1 to TRBJ2-7; tentative D call: TRBD2 (6 bases). CDR1 is DFQATT and CDR2 is SNEGSKA in the germline V gene (reference sequence). V lost 5 bases and J 2 bases, leaving 13 bases between the germline ends. CDR3 length: 13 amino acids. The CDR3 here is CSAPTSLTYEQYF. CDR3 DNA: TGCAGTGCTCCGACTAGTCTAACCTACGAGCAGTACTTC.

This clonotype was observed many times. This may stem from a read error, because a much larger clone lies one nucleotide away. V gene TRBV7-9 combines with J gene TRBJ1-1, with D possibly being TRBD1 (5 bases). Trimming stripped 5 bases from V and 4 bases from J, with 8 bases between. Germline V gene lookup returns CDR1 SEHNR and CDR2 FQNEAQ (reference sequence). This CDR3 region has 12 residues. This CDR3 is CASSVQGTEAFF. The CDR3 coding sequence is TGTGCCAGCAGCGTTCAGGGCACTGAAGCTTTCTTT.

The J gene is TRBJ2-7, the V gene TRBV20-1; D is perhaps TRBD1 (6 bases). Germline values: CDR1 DFQATT, CDR2 SNEGSKA (reference sequence). The CDR3 spans 13 residues. V was pared by 4 bases and J by 4 bases, with 14 bases between. The CDR3 DNA reads as TGCAGTGCTACCGACTACAGGGCGTACGAGCAGTACTTC. Translating gives CSATDYRAYEQYF.

V usage is TRBV5-1 and J usage is TRBJ1-2; possibly TRBD1 for D (5 bases). Germline values: CDR1 SGHRS, CDR2 YFSETQ. There are 13 residues in the CDR3. The V and J ends lost 1 base and 7 bases respectively, with 11 bases between them. The CDR3 sequence: CASSLSGGGGYTF. As DNA, the CDR3 is TGCGCCAGCAGCTTGTCCGGGGGAGGTGGCTACACCTTC.

Only a few counts were recorded for this clonotype. This rearrangement joins TRBV24-1 to TRBJ2-5; TRBD1 is a possible D gene (5 bases). This CDR3 comprises 14 residues. Trimming removed 4 bases at V and 5 bases at J, with 13 bases between. Germline V gene sequence: CDR1 KGHDR, CDR2 SFDVKD. The CDR3 reads CATSEAREWETQYF. The CDR3 bases are TGTGCCACCAGTGAGGCCAGGGAATGGGAGACCCAGTACTTC.

On this clonotype: A read error is possible here, since a much larger clone lies one base away. The CDR3 loop reads CASRDSFTDTQYF. As DNA, the CDR3 is TGTGCCAGCCGGGACAGCTTCACAGATACGCAGTATTTT. This chain uses TRBV27 with TRBJ2-3; 7 bases match TRBD1. From germline, CDR1 is MNHEY and CDR2 SMNVEV (reference sequence). The CDR3 covers 13 residues. V was pared by 8 bases and J by 2 bases, with 4 bases of the junction left unmatched.